A selection of T cell receptor beta chains follows, all from one sample in a study of Graves' ophthalmopathy and Graves' hyperthyroidism. TCRdb independently ran MiXCR on the multiplex PCR reads; one entry per CDR3 protein. The data contain just over 600,000 distinct CDR3 sequences, roughly 20% of them singletons. Material: peripheral blood. The receptors stem from a woman aged 18-29 years with stable Graves' hyperthyroidism. Some clones in this sample may be carry-over from other donors' samples. The CDR3 runs from the conserved cysteine through the conserved F or W. The D gene is left open where the match is weak.

TRBV9,-,TRBJ2-5,CASSPRPFETQYF
TRBV19,-,TRBJ1-5,CASKYTADQPQHF
TRBV11-2,TRBD2,TRBJ2-6,CASSSGLASSGANVLTF
TRBV4-2,-,TRBJ2-4,CASSGRIQGAKNIQYF
TRBV10-1,TRBD1,TRBJ2-2,CASSAGGANTGELFF
TRBV4-2,-,TRBJ1-1,CASSQASKMTDEAFF
TRBV13,-,TRBJ2-5,CASSCPQETQYF
TRBV30,-,TRBJ1-1,CAWNGGGLFTEAFF
TRBV20-1,-,TRBJ2-5,CSATTQGRETQYF
TRBV12-3/TRBV12-4,TRBD1,TRBJ1-6,CASSLQTGSNSPLHF
TRBV6-1,-,TRBJ2-4,CASTRTEANIQYF
TRBV15,-,TRBJ2-6,CATSRFREANVLTF
TRBV20-1,TRBD2,TRBJ2-7,CSARDGLAAGGEQYF
TRBV18,-,TRBJ2-5,CASSPGLTEQTQYF
TRBV6-1,-,TRBJ2-2,CASSPAGWETGELFF
TRBV6-1,-,TRBJ1-1,CASGRDWGTEAFF